The 2 T cell receptor beta chains given below trace back to one sample, sequenced in a study of cytomegalovirus exposure and HLA in healthy donors. The primer mix had 60 Vbeta and 13 Jbeta primers. Sequencing was performed with immunoSEQ multiplex PCR; in TCRdb, only in-frame clones are kept and a portion is missing. The table includes approximately 170,000 clones, about 81% detected once. The specimen sequenced was PBMCs. Source of these receptors: a young man in good health and CMV-seropositive.

The chain combines TRBV5-4 with TRBJ2-7; the match to TRBD2 covers 7 bases. This CDR3 is built from 15 residues. With 0 bases clipped from V and 3 bases from J, the junction kept 6 bases outside the gene matches. Germline CDR1 is SGHNT and CDR2 is YYREEE (reference sequence). CDR3 DNA sequence: TGTGCCAGCAGCTTGGATGGGGGAGGGAACTACGAGCAGTACTTC. Residues: CASSLDGGGNYEQYF.

The chain links TRBV9 to TRBJ2-5; tentative D call: TRBD2 (5 bases). The V end was cut by 0 bases, the J end by 2 bases, with 11 bases between. The CDR3 has 15 amino acids. Germline loops: CDR1 SGDLS, CDR2 YYNGEE. CDR3 residues: CASSVGGSEQETQYF. CDR3 bases: TGTGCCAGCAGCGTAGGGGGTAGCGAACAAGAGACCCAGTACTTC.